The 31 T cell receptor beta chains presented below share a single source sample, sequenced in a study of CD8+CD57+ T cells in acquired aplastic anemia. TCR beta VDJ and CDR3 profiles were obtained from a genomic DNA template. In TCRdb, the reads were re-called with MiXCR into one record per CDR3 protein. The sample consists of roughly 200,000 distinct CDR3 sequences, approximately 60% of them appearing once. Sequencing was carried out using sorted CD4+, CD8+, or CD8+CD57+ T cells (not recorded which) from PBMCs. The receptor set was obtained from a human donor in good health.

The CDR3 nucleotides are TGTGCCATCAGTGATCCCGGGAACTCCTACAATGAGCAGTTCTTC. It codes for CAISDPGNSYNEQFF. The chain is built from TRBV10-3 and TRBJ2-1; the D gene is possibly TRBD2 (5 bases). The CDR3 runs to 15 residues. V lost 3 bases, J lost 0 bases, and 9 bases lay in between. Germline V gene sequence: CDR1 ENHRY, CDR2 SYGVKD.

With respect to this clonotype: An end of the junction differs from the germline gene, which may be a read error. The rearrangement links TRBV5-4 to TRBJ2-3; 11 bases map to TRBD1. CDR1 and CDR2 (germline): SGHNT, YYREEE (reference sequence). The CDR3 consists of 15 residues. The CDR3 region has the DNA TGCGCCAGCAGCCAGGGACAGGGGGTAGTAGATACGCAGTATTTT. Translated: CASSQGQGVVDTQYF.

This clonotype occurred many times. The chain combines TRBV4-3 with TRBJ1-1; possible D gene TRBD1, 5 bases. CDR1 and CDR2 from the germline V gene are LGHNA and YSLEER. The CDR3 has 20 residues. V shed 0 bases and J shed 0 bases, with 23 bases lying between them. CDR3 coding DNA: TGCGCCAGCAGCCAAGATCAGGGCGGAGCTCGTAATCCGATGAACACTGAAGCTTTCTTT. This codes for CASSQDQGGARNPMNTEAFF.

The chain links TRBV25-1 to TRBJ1-3, with TRBD1 matching over 9 bases. CDR1 is MGHDK, CDR2 SYGVNS, per germline. The CDR3 sequence is 18 residues long. The J segment lost 4 bases and the V segment lost 4 bases, leaving 14 bases of the junction unmatched. This CDR3 reads CASSGGTGCPTPGNTIYF. The CDR3 nucleotides read TGTGCCAGCAGTGGCGGGACAGGGTGCCCTACTCCAGGAAACACCATATATTTT.

The chain couples TRBV7-8 to TRBJ2-7; D is uncertain. Germline V gene sequence: CDR1 SGHVS, CDR2 FQNEAQ. The CDR3 is 14 amino acids. The V and J ends lost 0 bases and 2 bases respectively, with 8 bases between them. The CDR3 here is CASSLAQAPYEQYF. The CDR3 region has the DNA TGTGCCAGCAGCTTAGCGCAAGCTCCCTACGAGCAGTACTTC.

In regard to this clonotype: This may arise from a read error, as a much more abundant clone is one base away. The V gene is TRBV5-5, the J gene TRBJ1-5; a possible D gene is TRBD1 (5 bases). Trimming cost V 4 bases and J 7 bases, with 18 bases left between them. The CDR3 totals 15 residues. CDR1 SGHKS and CDR2 YYEKEE come from the germline V gene (reference sequence). Here the CDR3 reads CASSREGTGEQPQHF. The CDR3 bases are TGTGCCAGCAGCCGAGAGGGCACGGGGGAACAGCCCCAGCATTTT.

The chain has TRBV7-2 and TRBJ1-5; D not resolved. CDR3 length: 14 residues. The germline V gene encodes CDR1 SGHTA and CDR2 FQGNSA. The V and J ends lost 1 base and 14 bases respectively, with 18 bases between them. Here the CDR3 DNA reads TGTGCCAGCAGCTTAGGGACTAGCGGGTACAATGAGCATTTT. Its translation: CASSLGTSGYNEHF.

This sequence joins TRBV20-1 and TRBJ2-2; possibly TRBD2 for D (5 bases). The ends were cut back, 3 bases at V and 7 bases at J, with 12 bases in the middle. CDR3 size: 13 residues. The germline V gene has CDR1 DFQATT and CDR2 SNEGSKA (reference sequence). CDR3 residues: CSASYVRDGELFF. CDR3 DNA: TGCAGTGCTAGTTATGTGAGGGACGGGGAGCTGTTTTTT.

This clonotype occurred a few times. J is TRBJ2-1 and V is TRBV7-6, with 8 bases aligning to TRBD2. CDR3 length: 12 amino acids. The V segment lost 5 bases and the J segment 10 bases; nucleotides outside the gene matches: 4. The germline gives CDR1 SGHVS, CDR2 FNYEAQ. The CDR3 sequence: CASSPSGGEQFF. CDR3 sequence (DNA): TGTGCCAGCAGCCCGAGCGGGGGCGAGCAGTTCTTC.

This clonotype was counted only a few times. Since a much larger clone is just one base distant, this may be a read error. The V call is TRBV6-1, the J call TRBJ2-7; D is possibly TRBD1 (5 bases). The CDR3 is 14 amino acids. The V end was cut by 4 bases, the J end by 6 bases, with 16 bases between. Germline CDR1 and CDR2: MNHNS and SASEGT. CDR3 in amino acids: CASSAHRSPLEQYF. In DNA, the CDR3 is TGTGCCAGCAGTGCCCACAGGAGTCCCCTCGAGCAGTACTTC.

This clonotype is a singleton in its sample. The chain links TRBV19 to TRBJ1-2, with D unclear. The CDR3 length is 11 residues. Trimming took 3 bases from V and 10 from J, leaving 9 bases between them. CDR1 and CDR2 (germline): LNHDA, SQIVND (reference sequence). CDR3 bases: TGTGCCAGTAGTATTAGGGCAGCCTACACCTTC. It encodes CASSIRAAYTF.

This clonotype occurred a few times. The rearrangement uses TRBV7-9 and TRBJ2-3; 8 positions match TRBD1. V was clipped by 5 bases and J by 11 bases; unmatched bases: 6. Per germline, CDR1 SEHNR and CDR2 FQNEAQ (reference sequence). CDR3 length: 12 residues. The CDR3 DNA reads TGTGCCAGCAGCGTAGGACAGGGAGGGCAGTATTTT. This sequence encodes CASSVGQGGQYF. Complete variable domain (other parts from reference TRBV7-9 and TRBJ2-3): DTGVSQNPRHKITKRGQNVTFRCDPISEHNRLYWYRQTLGQGPEFLTYFQNEAQLEKSRLLSDRFSAERPKGSFSTLEIQRTEQGDSAMYLCASSVGQGGQYFGPGTRLTVL.

Regarding this clonotype: The CDR3 carries no conserved terminal phenylalanine or tryptophan, so it likely arises from a read error. Because the CDR3's place on the DNA is in doubt, the DNA is left out and the CDR3 is given as listed by TCRdb. This chain joins TRBV5-5 and TRBJ2-5; no DNA check was done on the table's D call, TRBD1. With termini counted, the CDR3 has 9 amino acids. Germline CDR1 and CDR2: SGHKS and YYEKEE (reference sequence). CDR3 region: CASTQTTGA.

The chain joins TRBV5-6 to TRBJ2-2, with D possibly matching TRBD1 (6 bases). CDR3 length equals 12 residues. Germline loops: CDR1 SGHDT, CDR2 YYEEEE. Trimming removed 3 bases at V and 13 bases at J, with 13 bases between. CDR3 in DNA: TGTGCCAGCAGCTCCCGACAGGACGTGCTGTTTTTT. Protein: CASSSRQDVLFF. The whole variable domain, remainder taken from reference TRBV5-6 and TRBJ2-2, is DAGVTQSPTHLIKTRGQQVTLRCSPKSGHDTVSWYQQALGQGPQFIFQYYEEEERQRGNFPDRFSGHQFPNYSSELNVNALLLGDSALYLCASSSRQDVLFFGEGSRLTVL.

The chain uses TRBV20-1 and TRBJ1-3; 11 bases are shared with TRBD1. The CDR3 totals 14 residues. CDR1 is DFQATT, CDR2 SNEGSKA, per germline (reference sequence). Germline trimming cut 2 bases from V and 7 bases from J; bases unmatched to any gene: 4. As DNA, the CDR3 is TGCAGTGCTAGAACGGGACAGGGGGGTAACACCATATATTTT. Translation gives CSARTGQGGNTIYF.

This clonotype has just one count. This rearrangement joins TRBV10-3 to TRBJ2-7; no clear D. Germline V gives CDR1 ENHRY, CDR2 SYGVKD. Trimming took off 2 bases at V and 7 bases at J, with 6 bases between the two ends. This CDR3 contains 11 residues. CDR3 sequence reads: CAISEAGEQYF. The DNA for the CDR3 is TGTGCCATCAGTGAGGCCGGGGAGCAGTACTTC.

This chain links TRBV7-8 with TRBJ1-5; TRBD1 is a possible D gene (6 bases). The V end lost 5 bases, the J end lost 2 bases, and 16 bases lay between the germline ends. Germline V CDR1 and CDR2: SGHVS, FQNEAQ. The CDR3 is made up of 16 amino acids. The CDR3 reads CASSLGGARGNQPQHF. CDR3 coding DNA: TGTGCCAGCAGCCTGGGGGGGGCTCGGGGCAATCAGCCCCAGCATTTT.

This clonotype was detected only once. The rearrangement joins TRBV19 to TRBJ1-6; weak D call: TRBD1 (5 bases). V dropped 6 bases and J dropped 8 bases, with 17 bases sitting between them. The CDR3 loop spans 15 amino acids. Germline V gene sequence: CDR1 LNHDA, CDR2 SQIVND (reference sequence). CDR3 sequence: CASRIQQKGHSPLHF. The CDR3 nucleotides are TGTGCCAGTAGAATCCAACAGAAGGGACATTCACCCCTCCACTTT.

This chain links TRBV20-1 with TRBJ2-7; D is unresolved. This CDR3 spans 12 amino acids. CDR1 is DFQATT and CDR2 is SNEGSKA in the germline V gene (reference sequence). The V end was cut by 3 bases, the J end by 0 bases, with 6 bases between. CDR3 bases: TGCAGTGCTAGTCGCCCCTCCTACGAGCAGTACTTC. Its protein is CSASRPSYEQYF.

This clonotype occurred many times. The DNA for the CDR3 is TGTGCCAGCAGTTTCGGGGGGATACAGGCAGTCTCCTATAATTCACCCCTCCACTTT. This codes for CASSFGGIQAVSYNSPLHF. The rearrangement uses TRBV12-3 or TRBV12-4 and TRBJ1-6; the D gene is possibly TRBD1 (5 bases). This CDR3 has 19 residues. Trimming removed 3 bases at V and 0 bases at J, with 18 bases between.

This clonotype was picked up many times. The chain carries TRBV5-1 and TRBJ1-1; possibly TRBD1 for D (6 bases). The germline CDR1 and CDR2 sequences are SGHRS and YFSETQ. V was pared by 1 base and J by 7 bases, with 14 bases between. The length of the CDR3 is 14 residues. The CDR3 region has the DNA TGCGCCAGCAGCTTGCAGGGGAGGGGAGATGAAGCTTTCTTT. It translates to CASSLQGRGDEAFF. Using reference TRBV5-1 and TRBJ1-1 for the parts outside the CDR3, the full variable domain is KAGVTQTPRYLIKTRGQQVTLSCSPISGHRSVSWYQQTPGQGLQFLFEYFSETQRNKGNFPGRFSGRQFSNSRSEMNVSTLELGDSALYLCASSLQGRGDEAFFGQGTRLTVV.

J is TRBJ2-1 and V is TRBV9; possibly TRBD2 for D (7 bases). Germline values: CDR1 SGDLS, CDR2 YYNGEE. CDR3 length: 14 residues. V was cut by 4 bases and J by 7 bases, with 15 bases left in between. The CDR3 reads CASSREVGTNEQFF. The CDR3 DNA is TGTGCCAGCAGCCGGGAGGTCGGGACAAATGAGCAGTTCTTC.

This clonotype appeared many times. This chain joins TRBV9 and TRBJ1-5, with D unclear. V was trimmed by 5 bases and J by 1 base, leaving 13 bases between them. This CDR3 is 15 amino acids long. CDR1 is SGDLS, CDR2 YYNGEE, per germline. The CDR3 nucleotides are TGTGCCAGCAGTCGGACGCCGGGGAGCAATCAGCCCCAGCATTTT. As protein: CASSRTPGSNQPQHF.

The gene calls are TRBV29-1 and TRBJ2-1; D is ambiguous. Germline V gives CDR1 SQVTM, CDR2 ANQGSEA. Trimming shortened V by 4 bases and J by 5 bases, and 9 bases separated the two germline ends. The CDR3 is 12 residues long. In DNA form, the CDR3 reads TGCAGCGTTGGAAACGCCAACAATGAGCAGTTCTTC. Residues: CSVGNANNEQFF.

On this clonotype itself: The conserved final phenylalanine or tryptophan is absent from the CDR3, which likely points to a read error. The limits of the CDR3 on the DNA are not certain, so only TCRdb's listed CDR3 is given. The chain carries TRBV4-1 and TRBJ1-1. In germline, CDR1 is MGHRA, CDR2 YSYEKL. The CDR3 totals 8 residues, both ends included. This CDR3 reads CASSQAWV.

In its sample, this clonotype was seen many times. This chain connects TRBV6-5 to TRBJ2-3, with unresolved D. This CDR3 is 14 amino acids long. Germline lookup yields CDR1 MNHEY and CDR2 SVGAGI. V was cut by 6 bases and J by 3 bases, with 13 bases left in between. Here the CDR3 reads CASSGSQFTDTQYF. In DNA form, the CDR3 reads TGTGCCAGCAGCGGCTCTCAGTTTACAGATACGCAGTATTTT.

This chain uses TRBV7-8 with TRBJ2-2, with a weak D call TRBD2 (6 bases). The germline V gene has CDR1 SGHVS and CDR2 FQNEAQ. The V gene lost 4 bases and the J gene lost 2 bases, with 17 bases spanning the gap. The CDR3 is made up of 17 amino acids. CDR3 sequence reads: CASSSWRGGRNTGELFF. Here the CDR3 DNA reads TGTGCCAGCAGCTCCTGGAGGGGCGGGCGAAACACCGGGGAGCTGTTTTTT.

The V and J genes are TRBV7-2 and TRBJ1-1, with D possibly matching TRBD1 (5 bases). This CDR3 has 14 residues. Germline V gene lookup returns CDR1 SGHTA and CDR2 FQGNSA. V was pared by 2 bases and J by 4 bases, with 11 bases between. This CDR3 reads CASSLRGGGTEAFF. DNA of the CDR3: TGTGCCAGCAGCTTACGGGGGGGGGGCACTGAAGCTTTCTTT.

The CDR3 nucleotides read TGTGCCAGCAGTTTCGAGGAGTACGAGCAGTACTTC. Its protein is CASSFEEYEQYF. The V call is TRBV12-3 or TRBV12-4, the J call TRBJ2-7; D remains unclear. This CDR3 has 12 amino acids. The V gene lost 3 bases and the J gene lost 4 bases, with 7 bases spanning the gap.

Points on this clonotype: Compared with germline, one end of the junction differs, possibly owing to a read error. The chain joins TRBV20-1 to TRBJ1-1, with 7 bases matching TRBD1. CDR3 length: 15 residues. Looked up from germline, CDR1 is DFQATT and CDR2 is SNEGSKA (reference sequence). CDR3 sequence (DNA): TGCAGCGCTAGAGGCTCCGACCAGGGGGACACTGAAGCTTTCTTT. It yields the protein CSARGSDQGDTEAFF.

This sequence joins TRBV7-9 and TRBJ2-3; D not resolved. The ends were cut back, 5 bases at V and 6 bases at J, with 24 bases in the middle. This CDR3 comprises 17 residues. Germline CDR1 is SEHNR and CDR2 is FQNEAQ (reference sequence). The CDR3 coding sequence is TGTGCCAGCAGCCAGAAGAGAGGACCCGCGGTTAGCGATACGCAGTATTTT. Translating gives CASSQKRGPAVSDTQYF.